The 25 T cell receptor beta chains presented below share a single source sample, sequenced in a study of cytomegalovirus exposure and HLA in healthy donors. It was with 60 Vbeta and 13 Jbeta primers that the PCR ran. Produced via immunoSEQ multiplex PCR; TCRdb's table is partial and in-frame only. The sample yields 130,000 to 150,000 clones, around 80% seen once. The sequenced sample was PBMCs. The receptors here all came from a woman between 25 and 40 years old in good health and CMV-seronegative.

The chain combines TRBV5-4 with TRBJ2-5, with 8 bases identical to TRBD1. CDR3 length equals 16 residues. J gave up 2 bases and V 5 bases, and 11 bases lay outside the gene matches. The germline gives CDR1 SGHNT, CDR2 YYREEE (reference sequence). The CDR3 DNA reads TGTGCCAGCAGAATTACCCGGACAGGGAGACAAGAGACCCAGTACTTC. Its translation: CASRITRTGRQETQYF.

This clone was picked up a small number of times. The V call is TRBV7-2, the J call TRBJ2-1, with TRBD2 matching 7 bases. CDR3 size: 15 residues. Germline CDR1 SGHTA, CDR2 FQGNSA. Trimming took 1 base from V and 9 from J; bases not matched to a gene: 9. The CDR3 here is CASSLVGGGPGEQFF. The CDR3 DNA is TGTGCCAGCAGCTTAGTCGGGGGAGGGCCGGGTGAGCAGTTCTTC.

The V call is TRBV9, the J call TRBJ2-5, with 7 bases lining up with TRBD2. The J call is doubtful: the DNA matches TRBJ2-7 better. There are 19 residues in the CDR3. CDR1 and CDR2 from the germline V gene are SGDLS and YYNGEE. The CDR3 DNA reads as TGTGCCAGCAGCTCCTTCCCGGGGGGTAGCGGGCGTATGTCGGGCGAGCAGTACTTC. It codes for CASSSFPGGSGRMSGEQYF.

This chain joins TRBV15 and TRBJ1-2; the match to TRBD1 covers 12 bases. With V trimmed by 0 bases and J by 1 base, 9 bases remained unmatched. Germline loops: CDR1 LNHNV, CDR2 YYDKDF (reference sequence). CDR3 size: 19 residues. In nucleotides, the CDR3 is TGTGCCACCAGCAGAGATCGAGGGACAGGGGGCTACGTTAACTATGGCTACACCTTC. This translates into CATSRDRGTGGYVNYGYTF.

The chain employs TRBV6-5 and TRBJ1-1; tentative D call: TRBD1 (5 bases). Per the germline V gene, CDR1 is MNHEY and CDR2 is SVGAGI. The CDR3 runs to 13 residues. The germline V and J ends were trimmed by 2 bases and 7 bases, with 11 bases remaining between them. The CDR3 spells CASSYNTRGEAFF. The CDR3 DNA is TGTGCCAGCAGTTACAACACAAGGGGTGAAGCTTTCTTT.

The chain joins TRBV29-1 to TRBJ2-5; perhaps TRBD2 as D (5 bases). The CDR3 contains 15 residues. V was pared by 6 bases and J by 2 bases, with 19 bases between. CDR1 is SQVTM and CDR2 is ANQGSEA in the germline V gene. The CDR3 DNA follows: TGCAGCGTGATTTTACTCGGGATGATGCAAGAGACCCAGTACTTC. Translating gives CSVILLGMMQETQYF.

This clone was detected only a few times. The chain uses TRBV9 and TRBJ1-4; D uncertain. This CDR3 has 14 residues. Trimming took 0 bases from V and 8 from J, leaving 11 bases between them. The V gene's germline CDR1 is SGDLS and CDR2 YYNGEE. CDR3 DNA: TGTGCCAGCAGCGTAGCTTGGAGGGCGGAAAAACTGTTTTTT. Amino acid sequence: CASSVAWRAEKLFF.

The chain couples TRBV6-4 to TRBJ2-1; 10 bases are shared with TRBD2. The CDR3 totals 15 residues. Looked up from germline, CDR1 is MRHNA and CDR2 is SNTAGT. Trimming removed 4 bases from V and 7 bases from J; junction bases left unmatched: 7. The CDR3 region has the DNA TGTGCCAGCAGTGCCCAGGGACTAGCGTCGAATGAGCAGTTCTTC. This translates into CASSAQGLASNEQFF.

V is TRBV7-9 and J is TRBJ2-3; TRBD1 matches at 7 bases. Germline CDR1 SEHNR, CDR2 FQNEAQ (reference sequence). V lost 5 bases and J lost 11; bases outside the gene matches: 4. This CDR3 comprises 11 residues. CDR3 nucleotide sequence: TGTGCCAGCAGCCTACAGGGGAGGCAGTATTTT. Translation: CASSLQGRQYF.

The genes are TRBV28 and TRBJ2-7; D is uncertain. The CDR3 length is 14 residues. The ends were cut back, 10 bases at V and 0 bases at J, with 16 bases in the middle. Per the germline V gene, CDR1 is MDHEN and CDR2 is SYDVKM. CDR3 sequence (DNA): TGTGCCACCCAGACGGCGGTATTCTCCTACGAGCAGTACTTC. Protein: CATQTAVFSYEQYF. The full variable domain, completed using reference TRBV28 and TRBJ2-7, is DVKVTQSSRYLVKRTGEKVFLECVQDMDHENMFWYRQDPGLGLRLIYFSYDVKMKEKGDIPEGYSVSREKKERFSLILESASTNQTSMYLCATQTAVFSYEQYFGPGTRLTVT.

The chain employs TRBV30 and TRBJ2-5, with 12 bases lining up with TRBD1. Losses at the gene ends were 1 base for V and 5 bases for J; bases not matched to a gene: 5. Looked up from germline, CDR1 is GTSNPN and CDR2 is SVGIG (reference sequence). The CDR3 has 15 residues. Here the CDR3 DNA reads TGTGCCTGGAGTGAGGGACAGGGGGCAGGGGAGACCCAGTACTTC. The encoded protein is CAWSEGQGAGETQYF.

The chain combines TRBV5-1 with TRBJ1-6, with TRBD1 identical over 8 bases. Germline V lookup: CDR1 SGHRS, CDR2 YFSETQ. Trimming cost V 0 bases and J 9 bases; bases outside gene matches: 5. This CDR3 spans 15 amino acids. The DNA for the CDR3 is TGCGCCAGCAGCTTGGAGGGACAGGAAACTTCACCCCTCCACTTT. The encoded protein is CASSLEGQETSPLHF.

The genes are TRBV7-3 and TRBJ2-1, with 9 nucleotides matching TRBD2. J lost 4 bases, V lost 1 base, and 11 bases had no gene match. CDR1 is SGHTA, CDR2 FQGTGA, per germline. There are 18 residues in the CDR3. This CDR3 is CASSLIGSAGGTYNEQFF. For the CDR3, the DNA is TGTGCCAGCAGCTTAATAGGTTCCGCGGGGGGGACTTACAATGAGCAGTTCTTC.

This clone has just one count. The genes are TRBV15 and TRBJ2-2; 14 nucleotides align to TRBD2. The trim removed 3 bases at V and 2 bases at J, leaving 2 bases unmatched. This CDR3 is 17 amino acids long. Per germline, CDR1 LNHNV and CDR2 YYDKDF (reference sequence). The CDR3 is CATSRTSGGVNTGELFF. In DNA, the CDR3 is TGTGCCACCAGCAGGACTAGCGGGGGGGTAAACACCGGGGAGCTGTTTTTT.

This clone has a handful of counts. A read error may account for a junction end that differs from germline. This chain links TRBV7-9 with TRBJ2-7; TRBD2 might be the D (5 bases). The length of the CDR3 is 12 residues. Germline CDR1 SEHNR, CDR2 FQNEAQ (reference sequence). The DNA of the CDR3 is TGTTCCAGCAGCTTAGCGCAGAATGAGCAGTACTTC. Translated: CSSSLAQNEQYF.

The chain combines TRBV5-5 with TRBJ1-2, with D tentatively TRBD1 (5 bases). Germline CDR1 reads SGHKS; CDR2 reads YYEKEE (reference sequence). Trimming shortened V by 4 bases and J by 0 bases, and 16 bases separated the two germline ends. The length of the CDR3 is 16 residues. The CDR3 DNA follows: TGTGCCAGCAGCCGCGGGACGGACCGATCTAACTATGGCTACACCTTC. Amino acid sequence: CASSRGTDRSNYGYTF.

Here the CDR3 reads CASSSQGIPTDTQYF. The DNA of the CDR3 is TGTGCCAGCAGCTCACAGGGGATCCCCACAGATACGCAGTATTTT. This sequence joins TRBV7-3 and TRBJ2-3, with TRBD1 matching over 7 bases. The CDR3 length is 15 residues. J lost 2 bases, V lost 4 bases, and 6 bases had no gene match. CDR1 is SGHTA, CDR2 FQGTGA, per germline.

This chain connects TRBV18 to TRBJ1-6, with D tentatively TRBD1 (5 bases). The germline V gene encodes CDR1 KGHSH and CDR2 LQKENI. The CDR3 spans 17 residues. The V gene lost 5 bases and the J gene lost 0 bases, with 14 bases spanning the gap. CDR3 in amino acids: CASSNLGHSSYNSPLHF. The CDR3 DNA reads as TGTGCCAGCTCAAACCTTGGACACAGCTCCTATAATTCACCCCTCCACTTT.

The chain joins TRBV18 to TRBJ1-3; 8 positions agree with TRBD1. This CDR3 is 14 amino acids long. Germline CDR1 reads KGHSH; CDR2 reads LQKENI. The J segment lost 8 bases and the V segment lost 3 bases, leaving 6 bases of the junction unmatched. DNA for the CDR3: TGTGCCAGCTCACCCTCGGACAGGGAGTACACCATATATTTT. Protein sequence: CASSPSDREYTIYF.

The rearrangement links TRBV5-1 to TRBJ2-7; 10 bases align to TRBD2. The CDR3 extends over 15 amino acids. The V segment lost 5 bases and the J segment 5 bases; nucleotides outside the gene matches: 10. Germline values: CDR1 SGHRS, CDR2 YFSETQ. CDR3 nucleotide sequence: TGCGCCAGCAGTCAAGGCCTAGCGGGAGTGAACGAGCAGTACTTC. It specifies CASSQGLAGVNEQYF.

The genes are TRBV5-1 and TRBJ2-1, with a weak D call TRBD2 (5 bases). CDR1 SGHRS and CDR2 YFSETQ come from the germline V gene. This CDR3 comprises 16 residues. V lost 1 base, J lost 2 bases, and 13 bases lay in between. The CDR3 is CASSLSTAGTYNEQFF. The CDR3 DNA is TGCGCCAGCAGCTTGTCTACTGCGGGTACCTACAATGAGCAGTTCTTC. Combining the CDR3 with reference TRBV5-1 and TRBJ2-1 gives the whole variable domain KAGVTQTPRYLIKTRGQQVTLSCSPISGHRSVSWYQQTPGQGLQFLFEYFSETQRNKGNFPGRFSGRQFSNSRSEMNVSTLELGDSALYLCASSLSTAGTYNEQFFGPGTRLTVL.

CDR3 nucleotide sequence: TGTGCCAGCAGGCTAGCGGGGGCCACCGGGGAGCTGTTTTTT. Its translation is CASRLAGATGELFF. The chain combines TRBV27 with TRBJ2-2, with 10 positions matching TRBD2. The junction had 2 bases not matched to a gene; V was cut back by 6 bases and J by 4 bases. This CDR3 spans 14 amino acids. CDR1 is MNHEY, CDR2 SMNVEV, per germline (reference sequence).

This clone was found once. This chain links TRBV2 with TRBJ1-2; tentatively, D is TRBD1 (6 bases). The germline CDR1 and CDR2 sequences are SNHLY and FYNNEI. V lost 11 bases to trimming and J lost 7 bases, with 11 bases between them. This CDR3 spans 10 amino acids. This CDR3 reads CAGTISGYTF. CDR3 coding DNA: TGTGCCGGGACAATAAGTGGCTACACCTTC. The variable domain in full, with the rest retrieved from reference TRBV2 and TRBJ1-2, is EPEVTQTPSHQVTQMGQEVILRCVPISNHLYFYWYRQILGQKVEFLVSFYNNEISEKSEIFDDQFSVERPDGSNFTLKIRSTKLEDSAMYFCAGTISGYTFGSGTRLTVV.

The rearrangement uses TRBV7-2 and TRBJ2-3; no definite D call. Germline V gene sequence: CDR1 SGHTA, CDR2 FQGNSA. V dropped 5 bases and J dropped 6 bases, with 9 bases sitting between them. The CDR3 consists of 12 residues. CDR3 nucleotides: TGTGCCAGCAGCCCCCGTCGGGATACGCAGTATTTT. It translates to CASSPRRDTQYF.

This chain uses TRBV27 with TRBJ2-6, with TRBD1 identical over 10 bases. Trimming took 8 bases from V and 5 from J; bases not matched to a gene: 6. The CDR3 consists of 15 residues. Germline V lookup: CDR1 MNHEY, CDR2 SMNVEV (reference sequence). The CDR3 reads CASGPGQGRANVLTF. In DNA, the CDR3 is TGTGCCAGCGGACCGGGACAGGGGAGGGCCAACGTCCTGACTTTC.